The next 2 T cell receptor beta chains were all read from a single sample in a study of T cell changes during pregnancy in multiple sclerosis. Only in-frame clones appear in the TCRdb table, and some are missing; sequencing was by immunoSEQ multiplex PCR. The sample carries approximately 80,000 clones, about 94% recorded once. Sequencing used peripheral blood, obtained in the second trimester of pregnancy. These receptor sequences come from a female donor in good health, enrolled as a control in a pregnancy study.

The chain is built from TRBV18 and TRBJ2-6, with 7 bases lining up with TRBD1. Trimming took 3 bases from V and 0 from J; bases not matched to a gene: 2. CDR1 is KGHSH, CDR2 LQKENI, per germline. There are 16 residues in the CDR3. CDR3 bases: TGTGCCAGCTCACCTTCAGGGGGCTCTGGGGCCAACGTCCTGACTTTC. Its translation: CASSPSGGSGANVLTF.

The chain couples TRBV7-9 to TRBJ1-2, with TRBD1 matching 11 bases. CDR1 and CDR2 (germline): SEHNR, FQNEAQ (reference sequence). The CDR3 has 15 residues. V lost 7 bases, J lost 7 bases, and 11 bases stayed unmatched. The CDR3: CASTNHGQGAVGYTF. For the CDR3, the DNA is TGTGCCAGCACCAACCACGGACAGGGGGCAGTTGGCTACACCTTC.